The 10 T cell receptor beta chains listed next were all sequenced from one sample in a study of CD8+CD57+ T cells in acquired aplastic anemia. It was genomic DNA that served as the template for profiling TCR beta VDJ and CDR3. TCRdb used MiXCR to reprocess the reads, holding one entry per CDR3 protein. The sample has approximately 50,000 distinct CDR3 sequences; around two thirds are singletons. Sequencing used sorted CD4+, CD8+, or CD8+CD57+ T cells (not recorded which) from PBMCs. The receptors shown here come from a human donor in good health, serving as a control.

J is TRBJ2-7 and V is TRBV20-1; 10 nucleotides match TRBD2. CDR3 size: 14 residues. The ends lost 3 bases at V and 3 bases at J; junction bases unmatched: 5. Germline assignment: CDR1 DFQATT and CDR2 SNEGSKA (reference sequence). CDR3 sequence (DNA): TGCAGTGCTAGTGCTAGCGGGGGAAACTACGAGCAGTACTTC. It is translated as CSASASGGNYEQYF.

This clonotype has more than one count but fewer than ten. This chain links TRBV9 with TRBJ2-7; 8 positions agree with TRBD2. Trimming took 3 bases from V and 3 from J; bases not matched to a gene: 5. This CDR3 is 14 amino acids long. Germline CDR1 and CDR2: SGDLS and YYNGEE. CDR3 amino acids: CASSAPGGDYEQYF. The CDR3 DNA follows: TGTGCCAGCAGCGCGCCCGGGGGGGACTACGAGCAGTACTTC.

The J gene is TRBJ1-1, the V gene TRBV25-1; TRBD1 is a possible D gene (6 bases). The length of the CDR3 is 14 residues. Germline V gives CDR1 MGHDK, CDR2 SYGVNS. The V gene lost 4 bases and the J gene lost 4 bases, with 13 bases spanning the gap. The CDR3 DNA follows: TGTGCCAGCAGTGGGGCGTCGGGGGCCACTGAAGCTTTCTTT. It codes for CASSGASGATEAFF.

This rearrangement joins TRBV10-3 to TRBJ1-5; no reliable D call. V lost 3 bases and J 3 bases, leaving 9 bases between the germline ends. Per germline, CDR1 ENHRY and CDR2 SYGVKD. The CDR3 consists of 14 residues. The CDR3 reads CAISDGLVNQPQHF. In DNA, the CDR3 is TGTGCCATCAGTGATGGGCTGGTCAATCAGCCCCAGCATTTT.

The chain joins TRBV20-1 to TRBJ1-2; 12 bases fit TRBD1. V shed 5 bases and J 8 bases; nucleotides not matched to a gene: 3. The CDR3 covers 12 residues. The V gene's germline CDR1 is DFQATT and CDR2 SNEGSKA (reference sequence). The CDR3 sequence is CSARDRGQGYTF. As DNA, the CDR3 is TGCAGTGCTCGGGACAGGGGGCAGGGCTACACCTTC.

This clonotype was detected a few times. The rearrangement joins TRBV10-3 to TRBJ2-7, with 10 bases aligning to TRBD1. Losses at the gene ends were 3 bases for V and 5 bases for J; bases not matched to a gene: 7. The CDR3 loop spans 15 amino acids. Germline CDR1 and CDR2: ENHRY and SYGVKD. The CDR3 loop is CAISELDRGPDEQYF. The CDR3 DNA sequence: TGTGCCATCAGTGAACTTGACAGGGGGCCTGACGAGCAGTACTTC.

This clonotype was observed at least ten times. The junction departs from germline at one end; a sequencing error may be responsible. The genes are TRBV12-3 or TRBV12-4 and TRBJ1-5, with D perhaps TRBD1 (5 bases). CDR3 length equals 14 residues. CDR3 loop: CASSPGGGNQPRHF. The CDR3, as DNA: TGTGCCAGCAGTCCGGGGGGTGGCAATCAGCCCCGGCATTTT.

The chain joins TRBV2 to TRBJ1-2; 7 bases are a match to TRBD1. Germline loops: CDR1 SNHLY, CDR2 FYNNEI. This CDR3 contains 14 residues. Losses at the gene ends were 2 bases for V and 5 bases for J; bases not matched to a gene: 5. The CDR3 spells CASSEQGTEYGYTF. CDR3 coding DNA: TGTGCCAGCAGTGAACAGGGGACAGAATATGGCTACACCTTC.

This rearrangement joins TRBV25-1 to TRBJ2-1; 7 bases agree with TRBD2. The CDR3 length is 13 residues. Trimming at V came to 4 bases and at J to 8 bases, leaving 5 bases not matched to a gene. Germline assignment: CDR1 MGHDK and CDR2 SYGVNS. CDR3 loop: CASSVAGDDEQFF. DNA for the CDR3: TGTGCCAGCAGTGTGGCGGGAGATGATGAGCAGTTCTTC.

The CDR3 DNA reads as TGTGCCAGCAGCTTAGTTACCTCCTCCTACGAGCAGTACTTC. Residues: CASSLVTSSYEQYF. The chain uses TRBV7-8 and TRBJ2-7; D remains unclear. The CDR3 loop spans 14 amino acids. Looked up from germline, CDR1 is SGHVS and CDR2 is FQNEAQ. V gave up 1 base and J gave up 0 bases, with 7 bases separating them. Filled out from reference TRBV7-8 and TRBJ2-7, the complete variable domain reads GAGVSQSPRYKVAKRGQDVALRCDPISGHVSLFWYQQALGQGPEFLTYFQNEAQLDKSGLPSDRFFAERPEGSVSTLKIQRTQQEDSAVYLCASSLVTSSYEQYFGPGTRLTVT.